The 23 T cell receptor beta chains given below trace back to one sample, sequenced in a study of blood T cell repertoires in COVID-19. Sequencing was performed with immunoSEQ multiplex PCR; in TCRdb, only in-frame clones are kept and a portion is missing. Of hundreds of thousands of clones in the sample, around 86% were seen once. Input material: PBMCs or T cells enriched from blood (not recorded which). These receptors originate from a woman in her 40s with acute COVID-19.

The chain uses TRBV5-1 and TRBJ2-4; maybe TRBD2 (5 bases). CDR3 length: 16 amino acids. Germline V gives CDR1 SGHRS, CDR2 YFSETQ. V was cut by 4 bases and J by 0 bases, with 14 bases left in between. This CDR3 is CASSVDYTLAKNIQYF. The CDR3 nucleotides read TGCGCCAGCAGCGTCGACTATACCTTAGCCAAAAACATTCAGTACTTC.

On this clone itself: Other DNA sequences in the same sample also yield this CDR3. The V call is TRBV7-9, the J call TRBJ1-1, with unresolved D. V gave up 2 bases and J gave up 1 base, with 5 bases separating them. The CDR3 length is 13 residues. Germline lookup yields CDR1 SEHNR and CDR2 FQNEAQ (reference sequence). The CDR3 sequence: CASSLSGNTEAFF. In DNA, the CDR3 is TGTGCCAGCAGCTTATCAGGGAACACTGAAGCTTTCTTT.

The chain carries TRBV3-1 (or the pseudogene TRBV3-2) and TRBJ2-4, with 9 bases lining up with TRBD2. V was pared by 3 bases and J by 0 bases, with 9 bases of the junction left unmatched. Germline lookup yields CDR1 LGHDT and CDR2 YNNKEL (reference sequence). The CDR3 is 18 amino acids. As DNA, the CDR3 is TGTGCCAGCAGCCACTCGGCTAGCGGGACGCTAGCCAAAAACATTCAGTACTTC. Translating it yields CASSHSASGTLAKNIQYF.

The CDR3, as DNA: TGTGCCAGCAGTTTGACAGGCCAAGATTCACCCCTCCACTTT. Protein sequence: CASSLTGQDSPLHF. The chain links TRBV28 to TRBJ1-6; D is perhaps TRBD1 (6 bases). V was shortened by 3 bases and J by 8 bases, with 11 bases between the two germline ends. Looked up from germline, CDR1 is MDHEN and CDR2 is SYDVKM. This CDR3 region has 14 residues.

The chain uses TRBV5-4 and TRBJ2-5; 12 nucleotides agree with TRBD2. The V gene's germline CDR1 is SGHNT and CDR2 YYREEE (reference sequence). Trimming removed 4 bases from V and 5 bases from J; junction bases left unmatched: 6. The CDR3 is 15 amino acids. The CDR3 spells CASSPSTSGSETQYF. The DNA for the CDR3 is TGTGCCAGCAGCCCGTCGACTAGCGGGAGCGAGACCCAGTACTTC.

This chain connects TRBV5-5 to TRBJ2-5, with D possibly matching TRBD2 (5 bases). This CDR3 has 16 residues. Germline CDR1 reads SGHKS; CDR2 reads YYEKEE (reference sequence). Trimming shortened V by 0 bases and J by 5 bases, and 17 bases separated the two germline ends. The CDR3 DNA reads TGTGCCAGCAGCTTGGGTAACAGAGGGCTTTTTGAGACCCAGTACTTC. Translating gives CASSLGNRGLFETQYF.

The CDR3 region is CATSRDGRVTGELFF. In DNA form, the CDR3 reads TGTGCCACCAGCAGAGATGGGAGGGTCACCGGGGAGCTGTTTTTT. The chain employs TRBV15 and TRBJ2-2; 7 bases align to TRBD2. This CDR3 is built from 15 residues. CDR1 is LNHNV and CDR2 is YYDKDF in the germline V gene (reference sequence). Trimming cost V 0 bases and J 4 bases; bases outside gene matches: 2.

The gene calls are TRBV27 and TRBJ2-1; no firm D call. Trimming removed 5 bases at V and 3 bases at J, with 14 bases between. The CDR3 has 15 residues. Germline V gene lookup returns CDR1 MNHEY and CDR2 SMNVEV (reference sequence). The CDR3 DNA is TGTGCCAGCAGTGACCCTCGGCCGGGCTACAATGAGCAGTTCTTC. Amino acids: CASSDPRPGYNEQFF.

The V call is TRBV11-3, the J call TRBJ1-4; 7 bases fit TRBD1. Germline V gives CDR1 SGHNT, CDR2 YENEEA. The CDR3 is 15 residues long. V dropped 5 bases and J dropped 2; count of bases not matched to a gene: 5. CDR3 amino acids: CASSPDRDTNEKLFF. The CDR3 coding sequence is TGTGCCAGCAGCCCAGACAGGGACACTAATGAAAAACTGTTTTTT. Complete variable domain (other parts from reference TRBV11-3 and TRBJ1-4): EAGVVQSPRYKIIEKKQPVAFWCNPISGHNTLYWYLQNLGQGPELLIRYENEEAVDDSQLPKDRFSAERLKGVDSTLKIQPAELGDSAVYLCASSPDRDTNEKLFFGSGTQLSVL.

The V gene is TRBV13, the J gene TRBJ2-7; 7 bases map to TRBD2. The CDR3 totals 17 residues. V was pared by 8 bases and J by 9 bases, with 25 bases of the junction left unmatched. The V gene's germline CDR1 is PRHDT and CDR2 FYEKMQ (reference sequence). The CDR3 loop is CASVGRASGLALKGQYF. As DNA, the CDR3 is TGTGCCAGCGTAGGGAGGGCTAGCGGCTTAGCCCTGAAGGGGCAGTACTTC. The entire variable domain, with the rest obtained from reference TRBV13 and TRBJ2-7, is as follows: AAGVIQSPRHLIKEKRETATLKCYPIPRHDTVYWYQQGPGQDPQFLISFYEKMQSDKGSIPDRFSAQQFSDYHSELNMSSLELGDSALYFCASVGRASGLALKGQYFGPGTRLTVT.

V and J are TRBV11-2 and TRBJ2-7; D is possibly TRBD1 (5 bases). The germline gives CDR1 SGHAT, CDR2 FQNNGV. Trimming removed 1 base from V and 3 bases from J, with 13 bases in between. The CDR3 length is 15 residues. Here the CDR3 reads CASSLGQGEGYEQYF. CDR3 nucleotide sequence: TGTGCCAGCAGCTTAGGTCAAGGGGAAGGCTACGAGCAGTACTTC.

The rearrangement uses TRBV4-1 and TRBJ2-3; 8 bases line up with TRBD2. V was pared by 5 bases and J by 0 bases, with 4 bases of the junction left unmatched. This CDR3 contains 15 residues. In germline, CDR1 is MGHRA, CDR2 YSYEKL. CDR3 sequence reads: CASSTQRESTDTQYF. CDR3 DNA sequence: TGCGCCAGCAGCACGCAGCGGGAGAGCACAGATACGCAGTATTTT.

The rearrangement uses TRBV7-2 and TRBJ2-7; perhaps TRBD2 as D (5 bases). The V gene lost 7 bases and the J gene lost 2 bases, with 12 bases spanning the gap. The CDR3 loop spans 13 amino acids. Germline V gene data show CDR1 as SGHTA and CDR2 as FQGNSA. The CDR3 sequence: CASTSGLTYEQYF. In DNA, the CDR3 is TGTGCCAGCACCTCGGGGTTGACCTACGAGCAGTACTTC. The full variable domain, completed using reference TRBV7-2 and TRBJ2-7, is GAGVSQSPSNKVTEKGKDVELRCDPISGHTALYWYRQSLGQGLEFLIYFQGNSAPDKSGLPSDRFSAERTGGSVSTLTIQRTQQEDSAVYLCASTSGLTYEQYFGPGTRLTVT.

V usage is TRBV5-6 and J usage is TRBJ2-1, with unresolved D. CDR1 and CDR2 from the germline V gene are SGHDT and YYEEEE. Trimming took off 4 bases at V and 0 bases at J, with 11 bases between the two ends. The CDR3 runs to 15 residues. The CDR3 sequence: CASSPSVSSYNEQFF. The DNA of the CDR3 is TGTGCCAGCAGCCCCTCGGTGAGCTCCTACAATGAGCAGTTCTTC.

The rearrangement links TRBV5-1 to TRBJ2-7; 8 positions match TRBD2. The CDR3 consists of 18 residues. Per the germline V gene, CDR1 is SGHRS and CDR2 is YFSETQ. V gave up 4 bases and J gave up 2 bases; unmatched junction bases: 17. This CDR3 reads CASSLLLDNSGVTYEQYF. The CDR3, as DNA: TGCGCCAGCAGCCTTCTTTTAGATAATAGCGGGGTCACCTACGAGCAGTACTTC.

The gene calls are TRBV10-3 and TRBJ2-7; tentative D call: TRBD2 (5 bases). Trimming took 7 bases from V and 6 from J, leaving 16 bases between them. The CDR3 has 13 amino acids. Germline V gene lookup returns CDR1 ENHRY and CDR2 SYGVKD. CDR3 amino acids: CAITRLPTSEQYF. CDR3 nucleotides: TGTGCCATCACAAGGCTACCTACTAGCGAGCAGTACTTC.

The chain combines TRBV23-1 with TRBJ2-5, with D tentatively TRBD1 (6 bases). TRBV23-1 is an ORF; its function is uncertain. Trimming took 6 bases from V and 5 from J, leaving 10 bases between them. This CDR3 is 12 amino acids long. CDR3 protein: CASSWGLETQYF. The CDR3 bases are TGCGCCAGCAGCTGGGGGCTGGAGACCCAGTACTTC.

The J gene is TRBJ1-4, the V gene TRBV18, with a tentative D call TRBD1 (5 bases). This CDR3 comprises 14 residues. Trimming pared 6 bases from V and 11 bases from J, leaving 19 bases between. Germline CDR1 is KGHSH and CDR2 is LQKENI. CDR3 nucleotide sequence: TGTGCCAGCTCTTTTGACAGTGTGGGTGAGAAACTGTTTTTT. This gives the protein CASSFDSVGEKLFF.

This clone was recorded only once. V gene TRBV6-5 combines with J gene TRBJ2-1, with 13 bases that match TRBD2. This CDR3 has 14 amino acids. After removal of 7 bases from V and 8 bases from J, the junction contained 5 bases not matched to a gene. Germline assignment: CDR1 MNHEY and CDR2 SVGAGI. The CDR3 DNA follows: TGTGCCAGCACCTGGACTAGCGGGAGCTATGAGCAGTTCTTC. Protein sequence: CASTWTSGSYEQFF.

V is TRBV19 and J is TRBJ1-2; 10 bases map to TRBD1. Germline CDR1 reads LNHDA; CDR2 reads SQIVND (reference sequence). CDR3 size: 11 residues. The V segment lost 8 bases and the J segment 8 bases; nucleotides outside the gene matches: 2. The CDR3 sequence: CASGTGAGYTF. Written as DNA, the CDR3 is TGTGCCAGTGGGACAGGGGCAGGCTACACCTTC. Looking up the rest from reference TRBV19 and TRBJ1-2 gives the full variable domain: DGGITQSPKYLFRKEGQNVTLSCEQNLNHDAMYWYRQDPGQGLRLIYYSQIVNDFQKGDIAEGYSVSREKKESFPLTVTSAQKNPTAFYLCASGTGAGYTFGSGTRLTVV.

The V gene is TRBV6-4, the J gene TRBJ2-1; 7 bases match TRBD1. This CDR3 spans 15 amino acids. V shed 5 bases, J shed 4 bases, and the junction held 8 bases outside the gene matches. Germline lookup yields CDR1 MRHNA and CDR2 SNTAGT. The CDR3 nucleotides are TGTGCCAGCAGTACCCCGGACAGGTTTTACAATGAGCAGTTCTTC. The encoded protein is CASSTPDRFYNEQFF.

This sequence joins TRBV6-5 and TRBJ1-1; D remains ambiguous. CDR3 length: 11 amino acids. Germline V CDR1 and CDR2: MNHEY, SVGAGI. V shed 4 bases and J shed 8 bases, with 8 bases lying between them. CDR3 nucleotide sequence: TGTGCCAGCAGTTCCTACGGGGAAGCTTTCTTT. Translated: CASSSYGEAFF.

The chain combines TRBV9 with TRBJ2-4, with 8 bases lining up with TRBD2. The CDR3 has 16 residues. Germline V gene data show CDR1 as SGDLS and CDR2 as YYNGEE. V dropped 3 bases and J dropped 0; count of bases not matched to a gene: 5. The CDR3 region is CASSEGAGGAKNIQYF. The CDR3 nucleotides read TGTGCCAGCAGCGAAGGGGCGGGAGGAGCCAAAAACATTCAGTACTTC.